This T cell receptor beta chain stems from a study of blood T cell repertoires in COVID-19. Study in general: The United States, Italy and Spain were the sources of the acute and convalescent COVID-19 samples. T cells, B-cell-depleted T cells, or PBMCs supplied cDNA or gDNA.

Germline V gene lookup returns CDR1 SGHRS and CDR2 YFSETQ. The CDR3 loop spans 15 amino acids. Trimming removed 5 bases from V and 0 bases from J, with 14 bases in between. The study assigned cohorts using participant-reported clinical history. Original processing notes: Estimation of nucleated cell counts was performed using reference gene primer amplification. TCRdb's copy holds only in-frame clones and misses some; the assay was immunoSEQ multiplex PCR. That table furnishes V, J and clone size, whereas the DNA furnished D and trimming. The sample lists approximately 150,000 clones; 80% to 90% were seen once.

The clonotype originates from a man aged 50 or older who had recovered from COVID-19. The sample was PBMCs or T cells enriched from blood (not recorded which). The chain links TRBV5-1 to TRBJ2-5; maybe TRBD2 (6 bases). CDR3 sequence reads: CASSVVTGDQETQYF. For the CDR3, the DNA is TGCGCCAGCAGTGTCGTTACGGGGGACCAAGAGACCCAGTACTTC.